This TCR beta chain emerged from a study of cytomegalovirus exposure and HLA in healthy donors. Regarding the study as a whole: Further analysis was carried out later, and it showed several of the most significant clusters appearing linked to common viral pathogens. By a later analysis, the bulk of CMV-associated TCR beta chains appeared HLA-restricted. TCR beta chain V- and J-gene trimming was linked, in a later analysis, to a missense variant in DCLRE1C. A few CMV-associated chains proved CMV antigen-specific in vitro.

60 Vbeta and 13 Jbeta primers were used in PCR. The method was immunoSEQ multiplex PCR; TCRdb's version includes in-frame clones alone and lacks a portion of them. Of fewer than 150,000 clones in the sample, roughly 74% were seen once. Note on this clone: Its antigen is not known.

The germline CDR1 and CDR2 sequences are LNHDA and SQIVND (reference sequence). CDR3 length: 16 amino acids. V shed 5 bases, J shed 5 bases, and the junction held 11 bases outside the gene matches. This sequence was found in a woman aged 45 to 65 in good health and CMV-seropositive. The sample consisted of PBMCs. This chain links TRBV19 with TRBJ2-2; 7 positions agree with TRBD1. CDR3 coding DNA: TGTGCCAGTAGTGCTAGGACAGGTGTCGAAACCGGGGAGCTGTTTTTT. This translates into CASSARTGVETGELFF.